This T cell receptor beta chain was captured by sequencing in a study of T cell changes during pregnancy in multiple sclerosis. Data came from immunoSEQ multiplex PCR; TCRdb stores just in-frame clones and leaves some out. Of 26,000 or so clones in the sample, about 91% were seen once. CDR1 is SSHAT and CDR2 is FNYEAQ in the germline V gene (reference sequence). This CDR3 has 15 amino acids. The J segment lost 5 bases and the V segment lost 0 bases, leaving 5 bases of the junction unmatched. The sequence was obtained from a female donor in good health, enrolled as a control in a pregnancy study. This specimen was peripheral blood, taken in the first trimester of pregnancy. V is TRBV7-7 and J is TRBJ2-3; TRBD2 agrees at 7 bases. As DNA, the CDR3 is TGTGCCAGCAGCTTAGCAGGCAGGGAGGGAGATACGCAGTATTTT. Its translation is CASSLAGREGDTQYF.